This entry lists 2 T cell receptor beta chains sequenced from one sample in a study of T cells expressing NK-cell markers. TCRdb re-called the 5' RACE reads; every CDR3 protein appears as one record, without DNA. The sample includes 1,000 to 1,500 distinct CDR3 sequences. Sequencing was done on a sample of blood T cells: a sorted CD56 or NKG2C T cell subset, CD4+ or CD8+ T cells, or bulk PBMC T cells (not recorded which). Receptors originate from a woman aged 18-35 years in good health.

The chain has TRBV5-1 and TRBJ2-5; TCRdb's D call of TRBD1 is untestable without DNA. Germline V gives CDR1 SGHRS, CDR2 YFSETQ. This CDR3 region has 16 residues. CDR3 residues: CASSPLGGVPRETQYF.

Judged by frequency, this clonotype is medium-sized. V is TRBV6-4 and J is TRBJ2-3; TCRdb's assignment of TRBD1 cannot be checked, as there is no DNA. Germline V gene lookup returns CDR1 MRHNA and CDR2 SNTAGT. CDR3 length: 15 amino acids. CDR3 in amino acids: CASSVQGHSTDTQYF.